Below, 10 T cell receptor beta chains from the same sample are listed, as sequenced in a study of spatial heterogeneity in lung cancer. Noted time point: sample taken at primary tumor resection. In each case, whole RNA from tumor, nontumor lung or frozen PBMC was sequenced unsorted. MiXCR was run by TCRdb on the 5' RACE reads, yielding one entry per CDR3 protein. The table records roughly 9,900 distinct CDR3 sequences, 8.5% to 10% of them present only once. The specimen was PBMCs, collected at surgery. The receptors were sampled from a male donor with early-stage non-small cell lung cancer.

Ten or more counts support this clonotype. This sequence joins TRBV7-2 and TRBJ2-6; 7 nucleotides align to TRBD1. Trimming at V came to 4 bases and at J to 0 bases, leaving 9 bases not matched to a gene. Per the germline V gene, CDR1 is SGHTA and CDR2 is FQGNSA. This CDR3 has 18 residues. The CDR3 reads CASSSLRQGLSGANVLTF. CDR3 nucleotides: TGTGCCAGCAGCTCTTTACGACAGGGTCTCTCTGGGGCCAACGTCCTGACTTTC.

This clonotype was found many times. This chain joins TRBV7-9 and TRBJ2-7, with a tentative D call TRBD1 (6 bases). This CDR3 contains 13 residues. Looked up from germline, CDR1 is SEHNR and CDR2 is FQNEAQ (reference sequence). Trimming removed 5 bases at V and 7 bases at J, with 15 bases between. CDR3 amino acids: CASSLPRQAEQYF. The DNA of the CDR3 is TGTGCCAGCAGCCTCCCGAGACAGGCGGAGCAGTACTTC.

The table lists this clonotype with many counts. The CDR3 region has the DNA TGTGCCAGCAGTTCCCCCTCCGGGACTAGCGGGCCCAAGCAGTTCTTC. Amino acid sequence: CASSSPSGTSGPKQFF. The J gene is TRBJ2-1, the V gene TRBV28; 12 nucleotides line up with TRBD2. Per the germline V gene, CDR1 is MDHEN and CDR2 is SYDVKM. V lost 4 bases to trimming and J lost 11 bases; unmatched junction nucleotides: 12. CDR3 length: 16 amino acids.

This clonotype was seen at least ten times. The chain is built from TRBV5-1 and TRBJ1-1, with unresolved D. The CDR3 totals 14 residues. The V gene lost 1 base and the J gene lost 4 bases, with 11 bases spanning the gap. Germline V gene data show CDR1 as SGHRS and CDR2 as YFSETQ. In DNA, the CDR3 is TGCGCCAGCAGCTTGATTTTATCGGCCACTGAAGCTTTCTTT. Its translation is CASSLILSATEAFF.

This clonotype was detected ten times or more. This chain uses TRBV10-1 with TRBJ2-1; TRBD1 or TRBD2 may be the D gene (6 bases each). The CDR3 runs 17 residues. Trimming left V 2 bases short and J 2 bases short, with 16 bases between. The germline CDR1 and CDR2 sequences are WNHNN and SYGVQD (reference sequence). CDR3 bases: TGCGCCAGCAGTGAGACCAAGGGGGGCCCCCCCTACAATGAGCAGTTCTTC. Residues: CASSETKGGPPYNEQFF.

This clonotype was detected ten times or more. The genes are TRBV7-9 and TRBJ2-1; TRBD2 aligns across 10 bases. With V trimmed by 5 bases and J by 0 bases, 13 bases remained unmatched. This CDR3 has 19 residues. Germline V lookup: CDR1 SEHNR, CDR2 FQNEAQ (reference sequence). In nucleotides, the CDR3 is TGTGCCAGCAGCCCTCGGGCTAGCGGGGGCGCGAGCTCCTACAATGAGCAGTTCTTC. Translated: CASSPRASGGASSYNEQFF.

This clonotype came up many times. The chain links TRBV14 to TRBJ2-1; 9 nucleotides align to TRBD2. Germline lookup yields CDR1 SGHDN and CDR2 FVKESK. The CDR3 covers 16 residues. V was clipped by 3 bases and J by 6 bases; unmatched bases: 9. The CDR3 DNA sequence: TGTGCCAGCAGCCACCACGCTGGCGGGGGGGCCAATGAGCAGTTCTTC. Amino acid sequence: CASSHHAGGGANEQFF.

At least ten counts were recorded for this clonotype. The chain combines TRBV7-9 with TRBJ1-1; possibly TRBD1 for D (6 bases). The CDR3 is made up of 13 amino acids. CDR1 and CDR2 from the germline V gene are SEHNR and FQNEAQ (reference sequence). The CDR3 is CAARGRSNTEAFF. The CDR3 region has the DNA TGTGCAGCAAGGGGGAGGAGTAACACTGAAGCTTTCTTT.

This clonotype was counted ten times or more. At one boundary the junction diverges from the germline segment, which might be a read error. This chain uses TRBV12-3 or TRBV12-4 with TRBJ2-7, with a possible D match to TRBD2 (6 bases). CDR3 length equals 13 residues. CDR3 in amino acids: CASSFRGSTELSF. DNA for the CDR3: TGTGCCAGCAGTTTCCGGGGGTCGACGGAGCTAAGCTTC.

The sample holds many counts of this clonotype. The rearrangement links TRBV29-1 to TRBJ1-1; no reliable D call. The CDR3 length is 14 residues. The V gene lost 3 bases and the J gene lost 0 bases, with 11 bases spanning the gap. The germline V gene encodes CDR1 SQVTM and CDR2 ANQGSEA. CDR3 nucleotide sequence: TGCAGCGTTGAGGCCGACGGAATGAACACTGAAGCTTTCTTT. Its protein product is CSVEADGMNTEAFF.